The entry below gives a single T cell receptor beta chain sequence along with its context. The data belong to a study of T cells in Graves' hyperthyroidism and ophthalmopathy. Study at large: Peripheral blood specimens were obtained at initial diagnosis, prior to any treatment.

TCR beta CDR3 sequences were amplified from RNA transcripts. HTBI primers were used for first-round RT-PCR of the TCR CDR3. TCRdb redid the calling of the multiplex PCR reads with MiXCR, one entry per CDR3 protein. The sample has about 420,000 distinct CDR3 sequences, roughly 13% seen once; the top ten hold about 4.9%. This CDR3 contains 11 residues. Germline lookup yields CDR1 DFQATT and CDR2 SNEGSKA (reference sequence). Trimming stripped 6 bases from V and 9 bases from J, with 12 bases between. The sequenced sample was blood. This chain joins TRBV20-1 and TRBJ2-1; possibly TRBD2 for D (6 bases). The clonotype comes from a young woman with Graves' hyperthyroidism. This CDR3 is CSAQGTSEQFF. As DNA, the CDR3 is TGCAGTGCCCAAGGGACTTCTGAGCAGTTCTTC.